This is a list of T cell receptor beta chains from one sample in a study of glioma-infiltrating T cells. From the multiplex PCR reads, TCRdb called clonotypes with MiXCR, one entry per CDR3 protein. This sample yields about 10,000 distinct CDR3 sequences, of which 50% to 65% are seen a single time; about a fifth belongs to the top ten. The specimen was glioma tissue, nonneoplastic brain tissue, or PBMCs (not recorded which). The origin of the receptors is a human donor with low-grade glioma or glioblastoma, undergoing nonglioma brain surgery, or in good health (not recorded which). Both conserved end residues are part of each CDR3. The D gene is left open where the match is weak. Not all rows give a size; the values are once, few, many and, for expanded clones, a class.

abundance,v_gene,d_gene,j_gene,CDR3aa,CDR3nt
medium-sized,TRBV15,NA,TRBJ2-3,CATSRDGAWGTDTQYF,TGTGCCACCAGCAGAGATGGGGCCTGGGGCACAGATACGCAGTATTTT
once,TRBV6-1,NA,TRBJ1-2,CAITQGGHGYGYTF,TGTGCCATCACCCAAGGGGGACATGGTTATGGCTACACCTTC
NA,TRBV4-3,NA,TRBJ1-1,CASSQDGGRVGNSEAFF,TGCGCCAGCAGCCAAGATGGGGGGCGGGTGGGCAACAGCGAAGCTTTCTTT
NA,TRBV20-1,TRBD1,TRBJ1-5,CSAATGGYFGNQPQHF,TGCAGTGCTGCTACAGGGGGCTATTTTGGGAATCAGCCCCAGCATTTT
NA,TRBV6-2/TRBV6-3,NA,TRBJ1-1,CASITGTYGAEAFF,TGTGCCAGCATAACCGGGACATATGGCGCTGAAGCTTTCTTT
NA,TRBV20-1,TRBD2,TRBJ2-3,CSAILAGGSDTQYF,TGCAGTGCCATACTAGCGGGAGGTTCAGATACGCAGTATTTT
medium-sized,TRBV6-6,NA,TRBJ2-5,CASSYSKTQYF,TGTGCCAGCAGTTACTCGAAGACCCAGTACTTC
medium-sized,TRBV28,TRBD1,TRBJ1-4,CASSIGTGGEKLFF,TGTGCCAGCAGTATAGGGACAGGAGGAGAAAAACTGTTTTTT
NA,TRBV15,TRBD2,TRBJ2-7,CATSRGAGSYEQYF,TGTGCCACCAGCAGAGGAGCGGGGTCCTACGAGCAGTACTTC
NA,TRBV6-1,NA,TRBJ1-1,CAIMGDLNTEAFF,TGTGCCATCATGGGGGACTTGAACACTGAAGCTTTCTTT
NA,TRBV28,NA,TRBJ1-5,CARSLTEASNQPQHF,TGCGCCAGAAGTTTAACGGAAGCATCCAATCAGCCCCAGCATTTT
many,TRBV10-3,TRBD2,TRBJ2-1,CAISAGTSRAGLDNEQFF,TGTGCCATCAGTGCCGGGACTAGTAGAGCGGGGCTAGACAATGAGCAGTTCTTC
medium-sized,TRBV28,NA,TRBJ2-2,CASSPQGTGELFF,TGTGCCAGCAGCCCACAGGGCACCGGGGAGCTGTTTTTT
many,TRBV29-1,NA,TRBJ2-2,CSAIGQGTGELFF,TGCAGCGCCATTGGGCAAGGGACCGGGGAGCTGTTTTTT
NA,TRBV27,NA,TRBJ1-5,CASTLSWNPISNQPQHF,TGTGCCAGCACCCTGTCGTGGAATCCTATTAGCAATCAGCCCCAGCATTTT
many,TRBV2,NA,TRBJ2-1,CASRGRTNEQFF,TGTGCCAGCAGGGGACGGACCAATGAGCAGTTCTTC
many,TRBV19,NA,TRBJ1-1,CASSWATGMNTEAFF,TGTGCCAGTAGTTGGGCCACAGGGATGAACACTGAAGCTTTCTTT
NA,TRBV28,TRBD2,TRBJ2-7,CASSFSASGTNEKYF,TGTGCCAGCAGTTTTAGCGCTAGCGGGACGAACGAGAAGTACTTC
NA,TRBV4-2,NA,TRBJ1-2,CASSPGAGLNYGYTF,TGTGCCAGCAGCCCAGGAGCAGGGCTCAACTATGGCTACACCTTC
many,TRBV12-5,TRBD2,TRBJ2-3,CASGSFQRETDTQYF,TGTGCTAGTGGTTCTTTCCAGCGGGAGACAGATACGCAGTATTTT
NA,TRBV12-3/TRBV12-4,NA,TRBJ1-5,CASSFSGNHPQHF,TGTGCCAGCAGTTTTAGTGGAAATCACCCCCAGCATTTT
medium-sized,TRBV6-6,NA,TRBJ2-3,CASSYGGARNTQYF,TGTGCCAGCAGTTACGGCGGAGCCCGGAATACGCAGTATTTT
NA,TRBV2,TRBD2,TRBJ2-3,CASNLAGENTDTQYF,TGTGCCAGCAATCTGGCGGGAGAGAACACAGATACGCAGTACTTT
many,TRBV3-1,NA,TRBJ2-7,CASSPRTGGRDEQYF,TGTGCCAGCAGCCCCCGGACGGGGGGCCGAGACGAGCAGTACTTC
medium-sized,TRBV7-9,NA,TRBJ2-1,CASSPGPGASNEQFF,TGTGCCAGCAGCCCCGGACCGGGAGCCTCTAATGAGCAGTTCTTC
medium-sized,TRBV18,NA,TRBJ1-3,CASSPYSSGNTIYF,TGTGCCAGCTCGCCCTATAGCTCTGGAAACACCATATATTTT
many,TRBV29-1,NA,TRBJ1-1,CSVEDYGQAFF,TGCAGCGTTGAAGATTACGGGCAAGCTTTCTTT
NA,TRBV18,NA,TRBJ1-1,CASSSDQGGEDFF,TGTGCCAGCTCTTCGGACCAAGGGGGTGAAGATTTCTTT
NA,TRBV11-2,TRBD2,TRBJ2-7,CASSPLKREANYQQYF,TGTGCCAGCAGCCCACTTAAGCGGGAGGCTAACTACCAGCAGTACTTC
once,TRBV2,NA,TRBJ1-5,CASSEFPGMIGRPQHF,TGTGCCAGCAGTGAGTTTCCTGGGATGATTGGTCGGCCCCAGCATTTT